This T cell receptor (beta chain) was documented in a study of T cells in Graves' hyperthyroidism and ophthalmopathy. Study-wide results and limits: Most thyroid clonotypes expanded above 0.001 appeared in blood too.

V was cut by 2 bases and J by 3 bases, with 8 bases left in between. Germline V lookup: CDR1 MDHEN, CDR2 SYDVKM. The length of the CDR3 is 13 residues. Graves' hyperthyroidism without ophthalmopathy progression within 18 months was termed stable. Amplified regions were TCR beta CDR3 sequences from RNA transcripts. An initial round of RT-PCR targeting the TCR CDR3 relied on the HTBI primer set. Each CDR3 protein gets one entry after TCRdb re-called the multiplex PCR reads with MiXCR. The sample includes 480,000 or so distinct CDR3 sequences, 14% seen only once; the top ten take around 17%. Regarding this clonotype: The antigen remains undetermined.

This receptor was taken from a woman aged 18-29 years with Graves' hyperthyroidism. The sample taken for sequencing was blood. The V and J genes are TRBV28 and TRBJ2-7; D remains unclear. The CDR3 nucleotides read TGTGCCAGCAGTTTAGGCAGATTCTACGAGCAGTACTTC. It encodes CASSLGRFYEQYF.